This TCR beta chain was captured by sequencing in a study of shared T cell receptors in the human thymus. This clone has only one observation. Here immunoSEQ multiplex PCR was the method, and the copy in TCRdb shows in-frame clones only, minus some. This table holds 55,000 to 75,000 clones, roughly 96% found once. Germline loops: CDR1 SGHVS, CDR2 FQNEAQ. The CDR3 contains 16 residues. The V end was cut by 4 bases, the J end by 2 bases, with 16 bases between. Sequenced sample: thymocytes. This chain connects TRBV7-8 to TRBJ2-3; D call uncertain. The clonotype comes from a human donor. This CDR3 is CASSSEPGAHTDTQYF. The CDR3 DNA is TGTGCCAGCAGCTCCGAACCAGGAGCCCACACAGATACGCAGTATTTT.